This record looks at one T cell receptor (beta chain) sequence and its context. Its matching antigen is unknown. This entry comes from a study of sequential checkpoint blockade in melanoma. Study information: About two dozen patients had tumor biopsies before treatment and at week 13. General study results and limits: Tumor T-cell fraction and clonality correlated with PD-L1 and CD8+ counts. Patients with week-13 increases in T-cell fraction and clonality benefited about 30 times more often.

The ends were cut back, 2 bases at V and 6 bases at J, with 13 bases in the middle. Germline CDR1 reads MNHGY; CDR2 reads SAAAGT. There are 14 residues in the CDR3. As to treatment: randomized to nivolumab then ipilimumab (arm A) or the reverse (arm B). Sequenced by immunoSEQ multiplex PCR; TCRdb stores in-frame clones only, minus some. Of more than 9,500 clones listed, about 26% are singletons. This specimen was tumor tissue (inferred from file names), taken from a patient given nivolumab and ipilimumab in sequence. The clonotype comes from a human donor with melanoma. The genes are TRBV6-8 and TRBJ1-1; D ambiguous. The CDR3 loop reads CASSYGEAVAEAFF. The CDR3 DNA sequence: TGTGCCAGCAGTTACGGAGAGGCTGTCGCTGAAGCTTTCTTT.